The 16 T cell receptor beta chains presented below share a single source sample, sequenced in a study of blood T cells in healthy people across ages. A second PCR of about 6 to 11 cycles used a sample-barcoded 5' primer and a J-beta primer mix. TCRdb re-derived calls from the 5' RACE reads in MiXCR, one entry per CDR3 protein. The profile shows around 700,000 distinct CDR3 sequences, just under 25% of them singletons. These records were also assigned to another study, of T cells of mothers and their children.

The sample was blood. The receptor source for this set is a boy aged 5 to 17 in good health.

This clonotype appeared once. This chain connects TRBV7-2 to TRBJ2-1, with a weak D call TRBD2 (5 bases). TRBJ2-5 explains the end of the DNA better; the J call may be wrong. In germline, CDR1 is SGHTA, CDR2 FQGNSA. The CDR3 is 11 residues long. The CDR3 here is CASSAHAGQYF. The DNA for the CDR3 is TGTGCCAGCAGCGCGCACGCGGGCCAGTACTTC.

This clonotype was detected a few times. The CDR3 DNA reads as TGCAGTGCTGATAGGGCCTACGAGCAGTACTTC. Translated, it gives CSADRAYEQYF. The V and J genes are TRBV20-1 and TRBJ2-7; unclear D gene. The CDR3 is 11 amino acids. Trimming left V 5 bases short and J 2 bases short, with 7 bases between. Germline V gene data show CDR1 as DFQATT and CDR2 as SNEGSKA (reference sequence).

CDR3 loop: CASSRRGGEQFF. The DNA of the CDR3 is TGTGCCAGCAGCAGGCGGGGGGGTGAGCAGTTCTTC. The rearrangement links TRBV7-2 to TRBJ2-5; TRBD2 agrees at 9 bases. The DNA end is more similar to TRBJ2-1, so the J call may be wrong. This CDR3 has 12 residues. Germline CDR1 and CDR2: SGHTA and FQGNSA.

V usage is TRBV7-9 and J usage is TRBJ2-7, with 15 bases lining up with TRBD2. CDR3 size: 18 residues. After removal of 4 bases from V and 3 bases from J, the junction contained 10 bases not matched to a gene. Germline V gene sequence: CDR1 SEHNR, CDR2 FQNEAQ (reference sequence). The DNA of the CDR3 is TGTGCCAGCAGCTCCGCCGGGACTAGCGGGGGGCCCCTCTACGAGCAGTACTTC. This translates into CASSSAGTSGGPLYEQYF.

The genes are TRBV5-6 and TRBJ2-3; unclear D gene. Germline V gives CDR1 SGHDT, CDR2 YYEEEE. Trimming removed 4 bases at V and 3 bases at J, with 15 bases between. The CDR3 is 15 amino acids. The chain's CDR3 is CASSRETYKTDTQYF. The CDR3, as DNA: TGTGCCAGCAGCCGAGAGACGTATAAGACAGATACGCAGTATTTT.

This CDR3 reads CSALWGSSYEQYF. The CDR3 DNA reads as TGCAGTGCCCTTTGGGGGAGTTCCTACGAGCAGTACTTC. This chain joins TRBV20-1 and TRBJ2-7; D could derive from TRBD1 or TRBD2 (5 bases each). This CDR3 has 13 residues. Trimming shortened V by 6 bases and J by 1 base, and 13 bases separated the two germline ends. Germline values: CDR1 DFQATT, CDR2 SNEGSKA (reference sequence).

V is TRBV7-6 and J is TRBJ2-5, with 10 nucleotides matching TRBD2. The trim removed 8 bases at V and 5 bases at J, leaving 11 bases unmatched. This CDR3 has 15 amino acids. Germline CDR1 is SGHVS and CDR2 is FNYEAQ. This chain's CDR3 is CASGRASGGVETQYF. Here the CDR3 DNA reads TGTGCCAGCGGGCGCGCTAGCGGGGGCGTCGAGACCCAGTACTTC.

The gene calls are TRBV12-3 or TRBV12-4 and TRBJ2-5, with unresolved D. The CDR3 has 13 amino acids. The ends were cut back, 6 bases at V and 5 bases at J, with 13 bases in the middle. CDR3 region: CASSSGTWETQYF. CDR3 coding DNA: TGTGCCAGCAGCTCCGGCACGTGGGAGACCCAGTACTTC.

This chain connects TRBV4-3 to TRBJ2-4; weak D call: TRBD2 (6 bases). Trimming shortened V by 0 bases and J by 7 bases, and 16 bases separated the two germline ends. Germline-derived CDR1 and CDR2 are LGHNA and YSLEER. The CDR3 has 16 amino acids. The chain's CDR3 is CASSQDLLGGRNIQYF. CDR3 DNA: TGCGCCAGCAGCCAAGATCTTTTGGGGGGTCGTAACATTCAGTACTTC.

The chain uses TRBV6-2 or TRBV6-3 and TRBJ2-1; TRBD1 matches 7 bases. The assigned J gene may be wrong: the sequence end matches TRBJ2-7 better. This CDR3 is built from 13 residues. Germline V CDR1 and CDR2: MNHEY, SVGEGT. CDR3 amino acids: CASTRAGGYEQYF. In nucleotides, the CDR3 is TGTGCCAGCACCCGCGCAGGGGGATACGAGCAGTACTTC.

This clonotype was seen only a few times. The chain recombines TRBV5-1 with TRBJ1-2; weak D call: TRBD1 (6 bases). Germline V gene data show CDR1 as SGHRS and CDR2 as YFSETQ. The CDR3 runs to 12 residues. With 4 bases removed from V and 6 bases from J, the gap between germline ends came to 10 bases. The CDR3 here is CASSLQGDGYTF. CDR3 DNA sequence: TGCGCCAGCAGCCTACAGGGTGATGGCTACACCTTC.

J is TRBJ2-4 and V is TRBV19; 7 bases fit TRBD2. In germline, CDR1 is LNHDA, CDR2 SQIVND (reference sequence). This CDR3 contains 13 residues. J lost 6 bases, V lost 5 bases, and 4 bases had no gene match. The CDR3 is CASSGLGTNIQYF. The CDR3 nucleotides are TGTGCCAGTAGTGGACTAGGGACAAACATTCAGTACTTC.

This clonotype has more than one count but fewer than ten. At one boundary the junction diverges from the germline segment, which might be a read error. The chain recombines TRBV7-7 with TRBJ2-5, with 7 bases aligning to TRBD2. The V gene's germline CDR1 is SSHAT and CDR2 FNYEAQ (reference sequence). CDR3 length equals 15 residues. This chain's CDR3 is CASSLATGGQETQYF. As DNA, the CDR3 is TGTGCTAGCAGCTTAGCGACGGGAGGACAAGAGACCCAGTACTTC.

This clonotype was observed a handful of times. This sequence joins TRBV3-1 and TRBJ2-7; D gene uncertain. CDR3 length: 14 residues. V was pared by 6 bases and J by 0 bases, with 12 bases between. From germline, CDR1 is LGHDT and CDR2 YNNKEL (reference sequence). The CDR3 coding sequence is TGTGCCAGCAGTGGCATCCGGAGCTCCTACGAGCAGTACTTC. Translated, it gives CASSGIRSSYEQYF.

A note on this clonotype: A junction end diverges from the germline sequence, so it may reflect a read error. The chain joins TRBV7-9 to TRBJ1-6, with a possible D match to TRBD1 (5 bases). CDR3 length: 17 amino acids. The V gene's germline CDR1 is SEHNR and CDR2 FQNEAQ (reference sequence). In DNA, the CDR3 is TGTGCCGGCAGCTTTCCCTTCGGGGCTAGTGTGGATTCACCCCTCCACTTT. This gives the protein CAGSFPFGASVDSPLHF.

The chain links TRBV6-1 to TRBJ2-1; 8 bases are shared with TRBD1. The CDR3 has 14 residues. Unmatched junction bases numbered 12, after V lost 8 bases and J lost 9 bases. CDR1 and CDR2 (germline): MNHNS, SASEGT. DNA of the CDR3: TGTGCCAGCTCCTCCGGGACAGGTACCCTTGAGCAGTTCTTC. Its protein product is CASSSGTGTLEQFF.